Presented here are 25 T cell receptor beta chains from one specimen sequenced in a study of shared clonotypes between healthy human individuals. Using immunoSEQ multiplex PCR, the repertoire was profiled, and TCRdb retains in-frame clones only, with some absent. The data show approximately 470,000 clones, more than 75% seen once. Sequencing was carried out using PBMCs. The source of these receptors is a woman in her thirties or forties in good health. Some clones in this sample may be carry-over from other donors' samples.

The chain links TRBV7-3 to TRBJ1-2; possible D gene TRBD1, 6 bases. This CDR3 spans 14 amino acids. Per the germline V gene, CDR1 is SGHTA and CDR2 is FQGTGA. The V gene lost 2 bases and the J gene lost 5 bases, with 12 bases spanning the gap. This chain's CDR3 is CASSLDPTGYGYTF. The CDR3 coding sequence is TGTGCCAGCAGCTTAGACCCTACAGGGTATGGCTACACCTTC.

This chain joins TRBV7-9 and TRBJ2-7; TRBD1 agrees at 8 bases. There are 16 residues in the CDR3. CDR1 and CDR2 from the germline V gene are SEHNR and FQNEAQ (reference sequence). Germline trimming cut 5 bases from V and 4 bases from J; bases unmatched to any gene: 13. CDR3 sequence: CASSPHRGAGPYEQYF. In DNA, the CDR3 is TGTGCCAGCAGCCCACACAGGGGGGCCGGCCCTTACGAGCAGTACTTC. Supplemented by reference TRBV7-9 and TRBJ2-7, the full variable domain reads DTGVSQNPRHKITKRGQNVTFRCDPISEHNRLYWYRQTLGQGPEFLTYFQNEAQLEKSRLLSDRFSAERPKGSFSTLEIQRTEQGDSAMYLCASSPHRGAGPYEQYFGPGTRLTVT.

Only a few counts were recorded for this clone. This chain uses TRBV2 with TRBJ2-7, with 7 bases identical to TRBD1. CDR1 SNHLY and CDR2 FYNNEI come from the germline V gene. CDR3 size: 13 residues. Trimming at V came to 4 bases and at J to 3 bases, leaving 3 bases not matched to a gene. CDR3 in DNA: TGTGCCAGCAGTGGTGACAGGGTCTACGAGCAGTACTTC. As protein: CASSGDRVYEQYF. Based on the CDR3 plus reference TRBV2 and TRBJ2-7, the full variable domain is EPEVTQTPSHQVTQMGQEVILRCVPISNHLYFYWYRQILGQKVEFLVSFYNNEISEKSEIFDDQFSVERPDGSNFTLKIRSTKLEDSAMYFCASSGDRVYEQYFGPGTRLTVT.

This clone was seen only once. The chain's CDR3 is CASRQGQGATQYF. As DNA, the CDR3 is TGTGCCAGCAGACAGGGACAGGGGGCAACCCAGTACTTC. V and J are TRBV11-2 and TRBJ2-5; 12 bases agree with TRBD1. V trimming: 6 bases; J trimming: 8 bases; junction bases outside the gene matches: 4. The CDR3 loop spans 13 amino acids. Germline loops: CDR1 SGHAT, CDR2 FQNNGV.

The chain has TRBV5-1 and TRBJ1-4; 8 bases line up with TRBD1. Germline assignment: CDR1 SGHRS and CDR2 YFSETQ. This CDR3 contains 15 residues. V trimming: 3 bases; J trimming: 7 bases; junction bases outside the gene matches: 8. The CDR3 region is CASSSQGAVSEKLFF. The CDR3, as DNA: TGCGCCAGCAGCTCTCAGGGGGCAGTGAGTGAAAAACTGTTTTTT.

This clone was seen a single time. The chain combines TRBV10-3 with TRBJ2-7, with 14 nucleotides matching TRBD2. This CDR3 contains 15 residues. Germline V lookup: CDR1 ENHRY, CDR2 SYGVKD. Losses at the gene ends were 5 bases for V and 5 bases for J; bases not matched to a gene: 5. This chain's CDR3 is CAISWRTSGRNEQYF. Here the CDR3 DNA reads TGTGCCATCAGTTGGAGGACTAGCGGGAGGAACGAGCAGTACTTC.

J is TRBJ2-5 and V is TRBV7-9; TRBD2 is a possible D gene (5 bases). Germline V gene data show CDR1 as SEHNR and CDR2 as FQNEAQ (reference sequence). The length of the CDR3 is 14 residues. Trimming took off 3 bases at V and 5 bases at J, with 13 bases between the two ends. CDR3 nucleotide sequence: TGTGCCAGCAGCTTGGGCGCAGGAGGTGAGACCCAGTACTTC. Translation gives CASSLGAGGETQYF.

The V and J genes are TRBV28 and TRBJ1-4; the D gene is possibly TRBD1 (5 bases). V was pared by 6 bases and J by 4 bases, with 12 bases between. This CDR3 contains 14 residues. CDR1 MDHEN and CDR2 SYDVKM come from the germline V gene. The CDR3 DNA reads TGTGCCAGCAGCCTGCGGGGGAATAATGAAAAACTGTTTTTT. This codes for CASSLRGNNEKLFF.

This sequence joins TRBV28 and TRBJ2-5; 7 bases line up with TRBD1. Germline lookup yields CDR1 MDHEN and CDR2 SYDVKM. The V and J ends lost 5 bases and 12 bases, in that order; junction bases with no gene match: 9. This CDR3 spans 12 amino acids. The CDR3 region has the DNA TGTGCCAGCAGTGCCGGACAGGCCCAAAAGTACTTC. Amino acid sequence: CASSAGQAQKYF. Based on the CDR3 plus reference TRBV28 and TRBJ2-5, the full variable domain is DVKVTQSSRYLVKRTGEKVFLECVQDMDHENMFWYRQDPGLGLRLIYFSYDVKMKEKGDIPEGYSVSREKKERFSLILESASTNQTSMYLCASSAGQAQKYFGPGTRLLVL.

This rearrangement joins TRBV28 to TRBJ2-7; 14 nucleotides line up with TRBD2. The trim removed 6 bases at V and 3 bases at J, leaving 4 bases unmatched. Germline CDR1 and CDR2: MDHEN and SYDVKM. CDR3 size: 15 residues. CDR3 loop: CASRGGTSGSYEQYF. In DNA, the CDR3 is TGTGCCAGCAGGGGAGGGACTAGCGGGAGCTACGAGCAGTACTTC.

The rearrangement uses TRBV28 and TRBJ2-7; TRBD2 matches 13 bases. Trimming removed 9 bases from V and 0 bases from J; junction bases left unmatched: 8. This CDR3 has 16 amino acids. The germline CDR1 and CDR2 sequences are MDHEN and SYDVKM. CDR3 DNA sequence: TGTGCCAGTCAGACTAGCGGGAGGCGAAGCTCCTACGAGCAGTACTTC. Its protein is CASQTSGRRSSYEQYF.

This clone was found a few times. The V gene is TRBV2, the J gene TRBJ2-7, with D possibly being TRBD2 (5 bases). Per germline, CDR1 SNHLY and CDR2 FYNNEI. The length of the CDR3 is 15 residues. With 1 base removed from V and 3 bases from J, the gap between germline ends came to 13 bases. CDR3 in amino acids: CASSEGVQGLYEQYF. The CDR3 DNA is TGTGCCAGCAGTGAAGGAGTACAAGGACTCTACGAGCAGTACTTC.

The chain joins TRBV4-1 to TRBJ2-7, with D unresolved. Germline CDR1 and CDR2: MGHRA and YSYEKL. The length of the CDR3 is 14 residues. V was pared by 1 base and J by 2 bases, with 9 bases between. As DNA, the CDR3 is TGCGCCAGCAGCCAAGTAGTAGGGACCTACGAGCAGTACTTC. Its protein product is CASSQVVGTYEQYF.

At least ten counts were recorded for this clone. This chain links TRBV19 with TRBJ1-3; D unresolved. Germline V gene sequence: CDR1 LNHDA, CDR2 SQIVND (reference sequence). CDR3 length: 16 amino acids. Trimming cost V 3 bases and J 0 bases, with 12 bases left between them. This CDR3 reads CASSISAPLSGNTIYF. In nucleotides, the CDR3 is TGTGCCAGTAGTATTTCAGCCCCGCTCTCTGGAAACACCATATATTTT.

This CDR3 is CASSDLGQGRSPLHF. In DNA, the CDR3 is TGTGCCAGCAGCGACCTGGGACAGGGGCGTTCACCCCTCCACTTT. The V call is TRBV9, the J call TRBJ1-6; 10 bases agree with TRBD1. There are 15 residues in the CDR3. Germline lookup yields CDR1 SGDLS and CDR2 YYNGEE. V shed 3 bases, J shed 9 bases, and the junction held 6 bases outside the gene matches.

J is TRBJ2-7 and V is TRBV7-2, with 8 bases identical to TRBD2. The CDR3 sequence is 13 residues long. The germline V gene has CDR1 SGHTA and CDR2 FQGNSA. J gave up 7 bases and V 6 bases, and 8 bases lay outside the gene matches. The CDR3 here is CASSIGLASEQYF. CDR3 DNA: TGTGCCAGCAGTATCGGACTAGCCTCTGAGCAGTACTTC.

The rearrangement joins TRBV19 to TRBJ2-1, with D uncertain. V shed 4 bases and J shed 3 bases, with 10 bases lying between them. Germline values: CDR1 LNHDA, CDR2 SQIVND (reference sequence). The CDR3 has 14 amino acids. CDR3 DNA sequence: TGTGCCAGTAGTACTCCGGGCCTCTACAATGAGCAGTTCTTC. It yields the protein CASSTPGLYNEQFF. Based on the CDR3 plus reference TRBV19 and TRBJ2-1, the full variable domain is DGGITQSPKYLFRKEGQNVTLSCEQNLNHDAMYWYRQDPGQGLRLIYYSQIVNDFQKGDIAEGYSVSREKKESFPLTVTSAQKNPTAFYLCASSTPGLYNEQFFGPGTRLTVL.

The chain has TRBV10-1 and TRBJ2-1; TRBD2 is a possible D gene (6 bases). The CDR3 has 15 amino acids. Germline CDR1 WNHNN, CDR2 SYGVQD (reference sequence). The V gene lost 2 bases and the J gene lost 7 bases, with 15 bases spanning the gap. The CDR3 reads CASSEDSAGGNEQFF. DNA for the CDR3: TGCGCCAGCAGTGAGGACAGTGCAGGAGGGAATGAGCAGTTCTTC.

The chain recombines TRBV6-4 with TRBJ2-2, with 9 bases fitting TRBD2. Looked up from germline, CDR1 is MRHNA and CDR2 is SNTAGT. This CDR3 spans 14 amino acids. The ends lost 7 bases at V and 2 bases at J; junction bases unmatched: 2. CDR3 bases: TGTGCCAGCAAGACTAGCGGTAACACCGGGGAGCTGTTTTTT. Translated: CASKTSGNTGELFF.

This chain connects TRBV19 to TRBJ2-6; D gene unclear. Per the germline V gene, CDR1 is LNHDA and CDR2 is SQIVND (reference sequence). V was cut by 5 bases and J by 2 bases, with 13 bases left in between. The CDR3 totals 16 residues. DNA of the CDR3: TGTGCCAGTAGTGGCCTGCTAGGTGCTGGGGCCAACGTCCTGACTTTC. This translates into CASSGLLGAGANVLTF.

The genes are TRBV5-4 and TRBJ2-5, with D uncertain. The V end was cut by 1 base, the J end by 2 bases, with 9 bases between. The germline V gene encodes CDR1 SGHNT and CDR2 YYREEE (reference sequence). This CDR3 comprises 14 residues. The chain's CDR3 is CASSLRGRQETQYF. For the CDR3, the DNA is TGTGCCAGCAGCTTGAGAGGCAGGCAAGAGACCCAGTACTTC.

The chain combines TRBV15 with TRBJ2-1; D uncertain. The CDR3 has 13 amino acids. The V gene lost 0 bases and the J gene lost 8 bases, with 8 bases spanning the gap. The germline V gene has CDR1 LNHNV and CDR2 YYDKDF (reference sequence). The CDR3 region has the DNA TGTGCCACCAGCAGAGATCGAAGGGATGAGCAGTTCTTC. Its protein product is CATSRDRRDEQFF.

The V call is TRBV30, the J call TRBJ2-5; D ambiguous. The last part of the DNA fits TRBJ2-7 better; the J call may be wrong. Germline-derived CDR1 and CDR2 are GTSNPN and SVGIG (reference sequence). This CDR3 is built from 11 residues. The CDR3 here is CAWTRGGEQYF. The CDR3 coding sequence is TGTGCCTGGACTAGAGGTGGCGAGCAGTACTTC.

This chain joins TRBV9 and TRBJ1-2; TRBD1 agrees at 9 bases. The CDR3 is 14 amino acids. Trimming took 2 bases from V and 2 from J; bases not matched to a gene: 1. CDR1 is SGDLS and CDR2 is YYNGEE in the germline V gene. CDR3 DNA: TGTGCCAGCAGCGTGGGGACAGGGAACTATGGCTACACCTTC. Protein: CASSVGTGNYGYTF.

The chain recombines TRBV5-5 with TRBJ1-1; D is unresolved. Between the trimmed V and J ends, which lost 2 bases and 5 bases, there was a span of 10 bases. The CDR3 runs to 13 residues. Germline CDR1 is SGHKS and CDR2 is YYEKEE (reference sequence). The CDR3 DNA follows: TGTGCCAGCAGCTTAGGTGGTCGGACTGAAGCTTTCTTT. This gives the protein CASSLGGRTEAFF.